This record covers a single T cell receptor beta chain. This entry comes from a study of blood T cell repertoires in COVID-19. Study context: Nucleic acid was either cDNA or gDNA, and it came from T cells, B-cell-depleted T cells, or PBMCs.

Produced via immunoSEQ multiplex PCR; TCRdb's table is partial and in-frame only. Found here are about 130,000 clones, around 86% of them singletons; the top ten hold roughly 9.7%. Material for sequencing was peripheral blood. This clonotype was sampled from a man aged 35 to 55 with active or convalescent COVID-19.

Written as DNA, the CDR3 is TGTGCCAGCAGCCAAGACAGGAGGAACACCGGGGAGCTGTTTTTT. Residues: CASSQDRRNTGELFF. The chain employs TRBV27 and TRBJ2-2, with D perhaps matching TRBD1 (6 bases). The V gene lost 6 bases and the J gene lost 1 base, with 12 bases spanning the gap. This CDR3 spans 15 amino acids. The germline gives CDR1 MNHEY, CDR2 SMNVEV (reference sequence).